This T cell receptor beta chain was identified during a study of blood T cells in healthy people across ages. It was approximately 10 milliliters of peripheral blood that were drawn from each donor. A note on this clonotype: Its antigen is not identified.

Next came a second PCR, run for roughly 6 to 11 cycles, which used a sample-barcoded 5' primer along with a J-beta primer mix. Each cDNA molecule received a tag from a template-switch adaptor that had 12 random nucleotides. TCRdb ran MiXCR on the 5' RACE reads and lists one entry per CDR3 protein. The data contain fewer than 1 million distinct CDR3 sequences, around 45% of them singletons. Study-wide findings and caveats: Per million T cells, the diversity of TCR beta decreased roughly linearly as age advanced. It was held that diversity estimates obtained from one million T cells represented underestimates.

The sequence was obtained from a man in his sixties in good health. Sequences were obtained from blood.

In DNA form, the CDR3 reads TGTGCCAGCAGCCAAGAACAGGGGGAGCAGTACTTC. Its translation: CASSQEQGEQYF. V usage is TRBV3-1 and J usage is TRBJ2-7, with 7 positions matching TRBD1. CDR1 is LGHDT, CDR2 YNNKEL, per germline (reference sequence). The CDR3 consists of 12 residues. J gave up 7 bases and V 0 bases, and 0 bases lay outside the gene matches.